This T cell receptor beta chain was recorded in a study of monozygotic twins with inflammatory bowel disease. Regarding the study as a whole: Perhaps reflecting limited power, concordant and discordant twins did not differ in repertoire similarity.

A roughly 2.5 ml blood sample was drawn per donor. The germline CDR1 and CDR2 sequences are SQVTM and ANQGSEA. This CDR3 contains 13 residues. Notes on this clonotype: Its antigen is currently unknown.

From roughly 3,300 ng of total RNA, each TCR library was prepared. Molecular identifiers with 6-nucleotide sample barcodes were added during cDNA synthesis via template switching. TCRdb reprocessed the 5' RACE reads; each CDR3 protein has one entry and no DNA is given. In all, the sample yields 350,000 to 500,000 distinct CDR3 sequences. The sequence was obtained from a human donor with ulcerative colitis or Crohn's disease, or a healthy co-twin of an affected twin (not recorded which). The V and J genes are TRBV29-1 and TRBJ1-1; TCRdb's assignment of TRBD1 cannot be checked, as there is no DNA. The sequenced sample was blood. This CDR3 reads CSATGSGNTEAFF. The full variable domain, its missing parts supplied by reference TRBV29-1 and TRBJ1-1, is SAVISQKPSRDICQRGTSLTIQCQVDSQVTMMFWYRQQPGQSLTLIATANQGSEATYESGFVIDKFPISRPNLTFSTLTVSNMSPEDSSIYLCSATGSGNTEAFFGQGTRLTVV.